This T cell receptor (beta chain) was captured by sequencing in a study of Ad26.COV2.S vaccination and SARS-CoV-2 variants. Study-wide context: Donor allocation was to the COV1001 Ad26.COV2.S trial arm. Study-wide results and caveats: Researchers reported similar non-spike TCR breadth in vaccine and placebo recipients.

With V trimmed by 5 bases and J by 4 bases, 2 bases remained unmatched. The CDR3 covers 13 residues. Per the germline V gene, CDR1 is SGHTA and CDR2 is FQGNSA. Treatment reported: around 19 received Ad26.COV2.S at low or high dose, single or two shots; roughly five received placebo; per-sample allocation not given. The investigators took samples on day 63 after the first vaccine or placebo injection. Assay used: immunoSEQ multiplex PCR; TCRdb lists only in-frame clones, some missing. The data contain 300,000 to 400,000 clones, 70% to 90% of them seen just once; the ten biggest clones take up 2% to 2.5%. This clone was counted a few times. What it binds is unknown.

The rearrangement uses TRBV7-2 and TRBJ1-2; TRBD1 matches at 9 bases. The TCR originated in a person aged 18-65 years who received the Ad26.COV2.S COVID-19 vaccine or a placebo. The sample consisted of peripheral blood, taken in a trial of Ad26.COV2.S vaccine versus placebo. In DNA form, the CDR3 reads TGTGCCAGCAGCGTGGGACAGGGCTATGGCTACACCTTC. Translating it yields CASSVGQGYGYTF. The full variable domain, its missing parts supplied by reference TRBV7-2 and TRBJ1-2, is GAGVSQSPSNKVTEKGKDVELRCDPISGHTALYWYRQSLGQGLEFLIYFQGNSAPDKSGLPSDRFSAERTGGSVSTLTIQRTQQEDSAVYLCASSVGQGYGYTFGSGTRLTVV.